This TCR beta chain was found in a study of blood T cell repertoires in COVID-19. Study-wide background: Sites in the United States, Italy and Spain provided acute and convalescent COVID-19 samples. T cells, B-cell-depleted T cells, or PBMCs provided the cDNA or gDNA that served as material.

With 7 bases removed from V and 5 bases from J, the gap between germline ends came to 20 bases. Germline CDR1 reads MNHEY; CDR2 reads SMNVEV (reference sequence). CDR3 length: 15 amino acids. The authors' processing: Nucleated cell counts were estimated from reference gene primer amplification. The table came from immunoSEQ multiplex PCR; TCRdb's copy has only in-frame clones and leaves some out. From that table come the V and J calls and clone size; the DNA was used to work out D and trimming. The sample holds some 220,000 clones, 80% seen once. Sequenced input: peripheral blood. The chain joins TRBV27 to TRBJ1-1, with D maybe TRBD1 (5 bases). The origin of this receptor is a human donor in a cohort sampled during active COVID-19. The CDR3 loop reads CASKSPSRVGTEAFF. CDR3 nucleotide sequence: TGTGCCAGCAAGTCCCCCAGCAGGGTCGGGACTGAAGCTTTCTTT.